A single sample is the source of the 14 T cell receptor beta chains below, sequenced in a study of T cells in Graves' hyperthyroidism and ophthalmopathy. Amplified TCR beta CDR3 regions came from RNA transcripts. TCR CDR3 underwent first-round RT-PCR with the HTBI primer set. TCRdb re-analysed the multiplex PCR reads in MiXCR, keeping a single row per CDR3 protein. The sample records about 210,000 distinct CDR3 sequences, approximately 20% being singletons. The sample taken for sequencing was blood. The source of these receptors is a man aged 35-49 years with Graves' hyperthyroidism.

There are many counts of this clonotype. This chain links TRBV6-2 or TRBV6-3 with TRBJ2-1, with 8 bases lining up with TRBD1. Germline CDR1 reads MNHEY; CDR2 reads SVGEGT. V lost 4 bases, J lost 7 bases, and 9 bases stayed unmatched. CDR3 size: 15 residues. CDR3 protein: CASSSSDRVGNEQFF. The CDR3 coding sequence is TGTGCCAGCAGTTCATCGGACAGGGTCGGGAATGAGCAGTTCTTC.

This clonotype was counted many times. The rearrangement uses TRBV5-5 and TRBJ1-1; 8 bases align to TRBD1. V shed 2 bases and J 6 bases; nucleotides not matched to a gene: 9. Germline V gene lookup returns CDR1 SGHKS and CDR2 YYEKEE (reference sequence). There are 15 residues in the CDR3. For the CDR3, the DNA is TGTGCCAGCAGCTTAGGACAGGGTATGGTCGCTGAAGCTTTCTTT. This sequence encodes CASSLGQGMVAEAFF.

The V and J genes are TRBV19 and TRBJ1-6; D may be TRBD1 (6 bases). From germline, CDR1 is LNHDA and CDR2 SQIVND (reference sequence). This CDR3 has 14 amino acids. V lost 3 bases and J 8 bases, leaving 11 bases between the germline ends. The CDR3: CASSMSQGYSPLHF. The CDR3 DNA is TGTGCCAGTAGTATGAGCCAGGGGTATTCACCCCTCCACTTT.

The rearrangement joins TRBV7-6 to TRBJ2-7; 7 bases line up with TRBD1. CDR1 and CDR2 from the germline V gene are SGHVS and FNYEAQ. V was clipped by 7 bases and J by 5 bases; unmatched bases: 8. The length of the CDR3 is 13 residues. In DNA, the CDR3 is TGTGCCAGCACCCGCCTAGGGGGCGACGAGCAGTACTTC. Protein sequence: CASTRLGGDEQYF.

This sequence joins TRBV20-1 and TRBJ2-7; 9 bases are shared with TRBD2. In germline, CDR1 is DFQATT, CDR2 SNEGSKA (reference sequence). V dropped 7 bases and J dropped 2; count of bases not matched to a gene: 9. The CDR3 spans 14 residues. The CDR3, as DNA: TGCAGTGGGGTTGGCGGGAGGGGAACCTACGAGCAGTACTTC. This sequence encodes CSGVGGRGTYEQYF.

This clonotype has at least ten counts. The chain has TRBV27 and TRBJ1-2; the D gene is possibly TRBD1 (5 bases). Germline CDR1 and CDR2: MNHEY and SMNVEV (reference sequence). The CDR3 runs to 14 residues. Trimming took 3 bases from V and 0 from J, leaving 8 bases between them. The CDR3 is CASSFSGANYGYTF. DNA for the CDR3: TGTGCCAGCAGTTTCTCGGGGGCTAACTATGGCTACACCTTC.

This clonotype was found a few times. The J gene is TRBJ1-2, the V gene TRBV5-5, with D unresolved. V gave up 0 bases and J gave up 1 base, with 10 bases separating them. The CDR3 is 15 residues long. Per germline, CDR1 SGHKS and CDR2 YYEKEE (reference sequence). The CDR3 is CASSLGKGGNYGYTF. CDR3 in DNA: TGTGCCAGCAGCTTGGGGAAAGGCGGTAACTATGGCTACACCTTC.

This clonotype was counted at least ten times. The chain is built from TRBV30 and TRBJ2-2, with a tentative D call TRBD1 (7 bases). V was clipped by 3 bases and J by 7 bases, with 15 bases between them. The CDR3 covers 14 residues. Per the germline V gene, CDR1 is GTSNPN and CDR2 is SVGIG (reference sequence). The DNA of the CDR3 is TGTGCCTGGAGGGGGTACAGGGGAGGCGGGGAGCTGTTTTTT. This encodes CAWRGYRGGGELFF.

This clonotype was found a few times. CDR3 in amino acids: CASSGEASRRFVSGELFF. The CDR3 coding sequence is TGTGCCAGTAGTGGGGAGGCCAGTCGTCGATTTGTTTCCGGGGAGCTGTTTTTT. The chain has TRBV19 and TRBJ2-2; perhaps TRBD2 as D (6 bases). Germline values: CDR1 LNHDA, CDR2 SQIVND (reference sequence). The CDR3 totals 18 residues. V lost 5 bases and J 6 bases, leaving 25 bases between the germline ends.

The chain joins TRBV27 to TRBJ2-4, with TRBD2 matching over 8 bases. Germline V gene data show CDR1 as MNHEY and CDR2 as SMNVEV (reference sequence). This CDR3 has 16 amino acids. J was trimmed by 2 bases and V by 7 bases; bases with no gene match: 10. Written as DNA, the CDR3 is TGTGCCAGCACCCCAGCCGGGGGGGCGCCCAAAAACATTCAGTACTTC. This gives the protein CASTPAGGAPKNIQYF.

The chain joins TRBV7-9 to TRBJ1-2, with unresolved D. Germline CDR1 is SEHNR and CDR2 is FQNEAQ (reference sequence). Trimming cost V 4 bases and J 0 bases, with 12 bases left between them. The CDR3 is made up of 15 amino acids. CDR3 loop: CASSSGLGSNYGYTF. The CDR3 DNA is TGTGCCAGCAGCTCCGGACTCGGGTCTAACTATGGCTACACCTTC.

This clonotype was recorded many times. This sequence joins TRBV20-1 and TRBJ2-5, with 9 bases lining up with TRBD1. The CDR3 consists of 15 residues. Germline-derived CDR1 and CDR2 are DFQATT and SNEGSKA (reference sequence). The V gene end was trimmed by 1 base and the J gene end by 5 bases; junction bases not matched to a gene: 8. The CDR3 spells CSARATGGDWETQYF. The DNA for the CDR3 is TGCAGTGCTAGAGCGACAGGGGGTGACTGGGAGACCCAGTACTTC.

There are many counts of this clonotype. The chain employs TRBV7-8 and TRBJ2-1; possible D gene TRBD1, 6 bases. The CDR3 is 15 residues long. V was clipped by 2 bases and J by 4 bases, with 12 bases between them. The germline V gene encodes CDR1 SGHVS and CDR2 FQNEAQ. CDR3 loop: CASSLLGAGYNEQFF. The CDR3 DNA reads as TGTGCCAGCAGCTTACTGGGGGCGGGTTACAATGAGCAGTTCTTC.

The table lists this clonotype with many counts. The rearrangement links TRBV30 to TRBJ1-5, with D possibly TRBD1 on 5 matching bases. This CDR3 region has 13 residues. Per the germline V gene, CDR1 is GTSNPN and CDR2 is SVGIG (reference sequence). The ends were cut back, 4 bases at V and 4 bases at J, with 11 bases in the middle. The CDR3: CAWNGGGNQPQHF. The CDR3 DNA follows: TGTGCCTGGAACGGGGGGGGGAATCAGCCCCAGCATTTT.